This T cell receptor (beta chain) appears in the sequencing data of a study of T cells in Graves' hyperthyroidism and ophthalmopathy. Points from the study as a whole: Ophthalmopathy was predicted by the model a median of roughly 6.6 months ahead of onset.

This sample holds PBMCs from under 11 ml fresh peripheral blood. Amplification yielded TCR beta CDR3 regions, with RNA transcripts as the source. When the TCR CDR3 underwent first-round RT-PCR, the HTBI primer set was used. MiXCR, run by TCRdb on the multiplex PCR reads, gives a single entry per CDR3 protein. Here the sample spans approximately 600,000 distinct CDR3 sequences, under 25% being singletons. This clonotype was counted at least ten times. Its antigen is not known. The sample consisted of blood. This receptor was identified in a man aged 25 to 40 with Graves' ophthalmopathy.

CDR3 DNA: TGTGCCAGCAGCCCGATTTCCTCCTACGAGCAGTACTTC. Protein product: CASSPISSYEQYF. V usage is TRBV3-1 and J usage is TRBJ2-7; no reliable D call. The germline CDR1 and CDR2 sequences are LGHDT and YNNKEL (reference sequence). This CDR3 is built from 13 residues. V shed 4 bases and J shed 0 bases, with 7 bases lying between them.